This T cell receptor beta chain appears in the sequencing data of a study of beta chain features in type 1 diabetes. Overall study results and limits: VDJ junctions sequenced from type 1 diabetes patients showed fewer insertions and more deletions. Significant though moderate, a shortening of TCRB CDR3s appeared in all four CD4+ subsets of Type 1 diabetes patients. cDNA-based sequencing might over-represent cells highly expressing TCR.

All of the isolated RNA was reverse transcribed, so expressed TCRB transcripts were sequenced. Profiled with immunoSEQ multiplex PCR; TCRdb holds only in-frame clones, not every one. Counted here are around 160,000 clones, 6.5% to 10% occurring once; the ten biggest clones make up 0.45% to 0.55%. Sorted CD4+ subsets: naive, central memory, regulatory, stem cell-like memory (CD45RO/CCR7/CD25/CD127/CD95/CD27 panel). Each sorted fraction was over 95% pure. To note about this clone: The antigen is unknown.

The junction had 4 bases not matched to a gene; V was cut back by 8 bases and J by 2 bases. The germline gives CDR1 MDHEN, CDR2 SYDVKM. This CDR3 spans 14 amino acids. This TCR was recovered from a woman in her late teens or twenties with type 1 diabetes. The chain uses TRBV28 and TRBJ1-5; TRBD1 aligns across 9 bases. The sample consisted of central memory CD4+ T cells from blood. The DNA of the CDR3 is TGTGCCAGCGGTCGGACAGGGGGCAATCAGCCCCAGCATTTT. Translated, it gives CASGRTGGNQPQHF.